The rows below give T cell receptor beta chains drawn from one sample of a study of T-cell reconstitution after alpha-beta-depleted transplantation in children. TCRdb reprocessed the PCR reads with MiXCR, giving one entry per CDR3 protein. The top ten clones hold 6.3% of a sample with roughly 250,000 distinct CDR3 sequences, around 7.8% of them seen once. The source material was PBMCs, mostly from graft donor cells, sampled 180 days after TCRalphabeta/CD19-depleted stem cell transplant. These receptors were obtained from a male patient aged 10 to 17 who had a stem cell transplant for acute lymphoblastic leukemia, so the T cells may come from the graft donor. Both conserved end residues are part of each CDR3. A D gene is named only where the DNA matches it firmly. Rows may omit the clone size; those that give it use once, few, many or a size class.

many	NA	TRBV18	TRBJ1-2	TGTGCCAGCTCACCAGAGGGACACCTTAACTATGGCTACACCTTC	CASSPEGHLNYGYTF
many	TRBD1	TRBV6-5	TRBJ2-1	TGTGCCAGCAGTAACGACAGGGGGCCGATGAATGAGCAGTTCTTC	CASSNDRGPMNEQFF
many	NA	TRBV6-1	TRBJ2-7	TGTGCCAGCAGCCGCAAACCTTCATTCTACGAGCAGTACTTC	CASSRKPSFYEQYF
many	NA	TRBV6-5	TRBJ1-2	TGTGCCAGCAGCTTTGGGGGGGGCTACTATGGCTACACCTTC	CASSFGGGYYGYTF
many	TRBD2	TRBV20-1	TRBJ2-7	TGCAGTGCTAGCGGGACTAGCGGGACCTACGAGCAGTACTTC	CSASGTSGTYEQYF
many	NA	TRBV6-1	TRBJ2-7	TGTGCCAGCAGTGAGGGGGCGCCGGCTTCCTACGAGCAGTACTTC	CASSEGAPASYEQYF
many	NA	TRBV3-1	TRBJ1-1	TGTGCCAGCAGCCAAGGTATTTTGGAGTTGAACACTGAAGCTTTCTTT	CASSQGILELNTEAFF
many	NA	TRBV4-1	TRBJ2-5	TGCGCCAGCAGCCAGACCGGGACATTACAAGAGACCCAGTACTTC	CASSQTGTLQETQYF
many	NA	TRBV27	TRBJ2-1	TGTGCCAGCAGTTTATCAGGGGTCGGTGAGCAGTTCTTC	CASSLSGVGEQFF
many	NA	TRBV7-2	TRBJ2-5	TGTGCCAGCAGCTTTCTATGGGACGCCCAAGAGACCCAGTACTTC	CASSFLWDAQETQYF
many	TRBD1	TRBV12-5	TRBJ1-5	TGTGCTAGTGGCGCAGGACAGGGGGATCAGCCCCAGCATTTT	CASGAGQGDQPQHF
many	NA	TRBV29-1	TRBJ1-4	TGCAGCGGAGTCCTACGAACTAATGAAAAACTGTTTTTT	CSGVLRTNEKLFF
many	NA	TRBV2	TRBJ1-1	TGTGCCAGCAGTGACGGATGGGGGGCCGCTGAAGCTTTCTTT	CASSDGWGAAEAFF
NA	TRBD1	TRBV10-3	TRBJ2-7	TGTGCCATCAGTGAGCACGGACAGGGGGCTCCAGAGCAGTACTTC	CAISEHGQGAPEQYF
few	NA	TRBV21-1	TRBJ2-3	TGTGCCAGCAGCAAAGGACTAGCGGCTAGCACAGATACGCAGTATTTT	CASSKGLAASTDTQYF
few	NA	TRBV5-1	TRBJ2-7	TGCGCCAGCAGCTCCCCAGAATACGAGCAGTACTTC	CASSSPEYEQYF
few	NA	TRBV11-1	TRBJ2-6	TGTGCCAGCAGCTCTACCCCGGGACATTCCTCTGGGGCCAACGTCCTGACTTTC	CASSSTPGHSSGANVLTF
NA	TRBD2	TRBV5-3	TRBJ2-2	TGTGCCAGGAGCCTGGGGGGGGTCGGCGGGGAGCTGTTTTTT	CARSLGGVGGELFF
many	NA	TRBV7-2	TRBJ1-5	TGTGCCAGCAGCTTAGAGGGGATAAGCAATCAGCCCCAGCATTTT	CASSLEGISNQPQHF
many	NA	TRBV29-1	TRBJ2-1	TGCAGCGTTAGGCCGTTAAGCTCCTACAATGAGCAGTTCTTC	CSVRPLSSYNEQFF
many	NA	TRBV12-3/TRBV12-4	TRBJ2-1	TGTGCCAGCAGTCTCTCATCCGGGACCGCTAACTACAATGAGCAGTTCTTC	CASSLSSGTANYNEQFF
many	TRBD1	TRBV29-1	TRBJ1-1	TGCAGCGCCGGAAGACAGGGGGGGAACACTGAAGCTTTCTTT	CSAGRQGGNTEAFF
many	NA	TRBV11-2	TRBJ2-1	TGTGCCAGCAGCTTTACCGGGATGGGGGATGAGCAGTTCTTC	CASSFTGMGDEQFF
many	NA	TRBV5-1	TRBJ2-7	TGCGCCAGCAGCTGGCTCGCGGGTCGAGGGCAGTACTTC	CASSWLAGRGQYF
many	NA	TRBV28	TRBJ1-4	TGTGCCAGCAGTTCAGGACCAACTAATGAAAAACTGTTTTTT	CASSSGPTNEKLFF
many	TRBD1	TRBV4-1	TRBJ2-7	TGCGCCAGCAGCCGGACAGGGAACCCCTACGAGCAGTACTTC	CASSRTGNPYEQYF
many	NA	TRBV7-9	TRBJ1-1	TGTGCCAGCAGCTTAGACGCCCAGGGACTGGCTGAAGCTTTCTTT	CASSLDAQGLAEAFF
many	TRBD2	TRBV12-3/TRBV12-4	TRBJ2-2	TGTGCCAGCAGGCCGCTAGCGGGAGGCGGGGAGCTGTTTTTT	CASRPLAGGGELFF
many	TRBD2	TRBV5-1	TRBJ2-1	TGCGCCAGCAGCTTGGAGCGGGGAAGGGAGCAGTTCTTC	CASSLERGREQFF
many	NA	TRBV19	TRBJ2-7	TGTGCCAGTAGTATAGGTGGAGGGCGAGGGTTCTACGAGCAGTACTTC	CASSIGGGRGFYEQYF
many	NA	TRBV29-1	TRBJ2-7	TGCAGCGTTGAGAACCACTCCTACGAGCAGTACTTC	CSVENHSYEQYF
many	TRBD1	TRBV20-1	TRBJ2-6	TGCAGTGCTCCACCGGGACAGCTCTCTGGGGCCAACGTCCTGACTTTC	CSAPPGQLSGANVLTF
many	NA	TRBV6-1	TRBJ1-1	TGTGCCAGCAGTGGGTCGGATTATGACACTGAAGCTTTCTTT	CASSGSDYDTEAFF
many	NA	TRBV27	TRBJ2-3	TGTGCCAGCAGTTGGGTGTCGAAACTCGATACGCAGTATTTT	CASSWVSKLDTQYF
many	TRBD2	TRBV4-1	TRBJ2-3	TGCGCCAGCAGCCAAGGACTAGGACTAGCGGGAGGTACGCAGTATTTT	CASSQGLGLAGGTQYF
many	NA	TRBV7-9	TRBJ1-6	TGTGCCAGCAGCCAGGACCCCTGGGGTTCACCCCTCCACTTT	CASSQDPWGSPLHF
many	NA	TRBV29-1	TRBJ2-6	TGTGCAGGGCTCTCGCAGGCCAACGTCCTGACTTTC	CAGLSQANVLTF
many	TRBD1	TRBV12-3/TRBV12-4	TRBJ1-5	TGTGCCAGCAGCAGGTTCACAGGGGATCAGCCCCAGCATTTT	CASSRFTGDQPQHF
many	NA	TRBV10-1	TRBJ2-7	TGCGCCAGCAGTGGAGCTCGGACACTCCGCTCCTACGAGCAGTACTTC	CASSGARTLRSYEQYF